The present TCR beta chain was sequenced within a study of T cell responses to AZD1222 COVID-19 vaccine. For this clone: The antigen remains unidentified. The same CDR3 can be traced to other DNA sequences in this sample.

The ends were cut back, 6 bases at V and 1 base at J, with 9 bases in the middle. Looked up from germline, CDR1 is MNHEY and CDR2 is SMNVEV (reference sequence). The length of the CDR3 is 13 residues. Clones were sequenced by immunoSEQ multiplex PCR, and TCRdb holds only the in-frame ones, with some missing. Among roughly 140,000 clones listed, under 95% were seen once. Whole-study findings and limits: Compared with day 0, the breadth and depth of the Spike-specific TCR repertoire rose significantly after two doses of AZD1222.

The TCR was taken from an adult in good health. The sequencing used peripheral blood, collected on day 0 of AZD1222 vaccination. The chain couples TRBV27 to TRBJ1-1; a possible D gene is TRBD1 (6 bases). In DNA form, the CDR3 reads TGTGCCAGCAGAAACAGGGCGAACACTGAAGCTTTCTTT. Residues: CASRNRANTEAFF.